This T cell receptor beta chain was recovered during a study of CD8 T cells in ankylosing spondylitis. Study-wide results and limits: There was reportedly significant enrichment of clones that were disease-linked in matched ankylosing spondylitis synovial fluid.

As to this clonotype: Antigen: not known.

Germline V gene lookup returns CDR1 SGHAT and CDR2 FQNNGV. Trimming stripped 1 base from V and 6 bases from J, with 10 bases between. The length of the CDR3 is 15 residues. Making the TCR beta libraries involved quantitative 5'-RACE with molecular barcodes. TCRdb fed the 5' RACE reads into MiXCR, producing one record per CDR3 protein. The data hold more than 150,000 distinct CDR3 sequences, with 11% observed a single time. The sample comprised blood, either unsorted or a sorted T cell fraction (not recorded which). This chain uses TRBV11-2 with TRBJ1-6; D gene uncertain. The receptor's source is a male donor with ankylosing spondylitis or in good health (not recorded which). The chain's CDR3 is CASSLGVGSNSPLHF. CDR3 coding DNA: TGTGCCAGCAGCTTAGGAGTAGGGAGTAATTCACCCCTCCACTTT.